This T cell receptor beta chain was recorded in a study of T-cell memory formation after mild COVID-19. The study's findings and limits: Contracting clones localized mainly to CM and EM when CD4+ and mainly to EMRA when CD8+. Later expanders leaned toward CD4+, whereas clones contracting from day 15 to 85 were balanced CD4/CD8. Second-wave clones peaking on day 37 lacked confirmed SARS-CoV-2 specificity. Some clones that responded turned up in pre-infection memory, which suggests that cross-reactive memory joined in.

V lost 1 base and J lost 8, with 15 bases in between. CDR1 is LGHNA and CDR2 is YSLEER in the germline V gene. CDR3 length: 15 residues. For this clonotype: Its antigen is still unknown.

TCRdb processed the 5' RACE reads anew with MiXCR; each CDR3 protein has one entry. The top ten clones hold 8.8% of a sample with a few hundred thousand distinct CDR3 sequences, 20% to 25% of them seen once. Sequenced: PBMCs or a T cell subset sorted from them (not recorded which). This TCR derives from an adult woman who had mild COVID-19 (a few samples of this study predate the infection). Cell type and time point are not known. V is TRBV4-3 and J is TRBJ2-1; D may be TRBD2 (6 bases). Here the CDR3 reads CASSQGDREWYEQFF. The CDR3 DNA sequence: TGCGCCAGCAGCCAAGGCGACCGGGAGTGGTATGAGCAGTTCTTC.